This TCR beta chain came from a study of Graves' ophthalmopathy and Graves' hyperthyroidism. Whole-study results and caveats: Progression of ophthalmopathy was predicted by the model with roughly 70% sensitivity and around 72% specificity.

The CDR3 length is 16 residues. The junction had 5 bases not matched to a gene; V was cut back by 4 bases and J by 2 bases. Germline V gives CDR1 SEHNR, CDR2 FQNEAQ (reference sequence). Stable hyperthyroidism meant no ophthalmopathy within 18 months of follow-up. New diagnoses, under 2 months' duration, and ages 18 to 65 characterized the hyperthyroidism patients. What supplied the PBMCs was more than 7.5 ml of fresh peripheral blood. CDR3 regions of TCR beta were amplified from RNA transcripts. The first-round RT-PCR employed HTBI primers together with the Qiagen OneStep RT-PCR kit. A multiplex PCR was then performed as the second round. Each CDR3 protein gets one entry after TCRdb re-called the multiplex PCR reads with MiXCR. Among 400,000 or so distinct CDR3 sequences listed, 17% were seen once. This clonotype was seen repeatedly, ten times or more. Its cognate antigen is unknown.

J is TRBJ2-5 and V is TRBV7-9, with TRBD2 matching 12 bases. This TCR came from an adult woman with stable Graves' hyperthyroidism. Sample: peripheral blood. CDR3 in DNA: TGTGCCAGCAGCTCTGGGACTAGCGGGCAGCAAGAGACCCAGTACTTC. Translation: CASSSGTSGQQETQYF. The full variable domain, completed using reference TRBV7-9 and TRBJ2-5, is DTGVSQNPRHKITKRGQNVTFRCDPISEHNRLYWYRQTLGQGPEFLTYFQNEAQLEKSRLLSDRFSAERPKGSFSTLEIQRTEQGDSAMYLCASSSGTSGQQETQYFGPGTRLLVL.